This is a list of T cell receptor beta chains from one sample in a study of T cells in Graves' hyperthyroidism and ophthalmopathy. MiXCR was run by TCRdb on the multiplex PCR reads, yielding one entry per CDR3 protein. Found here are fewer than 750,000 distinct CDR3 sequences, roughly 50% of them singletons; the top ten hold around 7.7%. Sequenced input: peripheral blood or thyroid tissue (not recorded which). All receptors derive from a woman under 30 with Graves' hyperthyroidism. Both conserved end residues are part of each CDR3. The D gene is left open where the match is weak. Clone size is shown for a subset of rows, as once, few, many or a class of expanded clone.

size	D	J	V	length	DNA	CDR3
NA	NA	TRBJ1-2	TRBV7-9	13	TGTGCCAGCAGCTTAGGGTTTACGGATGGCTACACCTTC	CASSLGFTDGYTF
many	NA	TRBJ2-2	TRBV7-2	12	TGTGCCAGCAGCTTATCTCGCGGGGAGCTGTTTTTT	CASSLSRGELFF
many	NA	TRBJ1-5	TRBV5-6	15	TGTGCCAGCAGCTCGGGAGTACTGGGGCCTGGGCCCCAGCATTTT	CASSSGVLGPGPQHF
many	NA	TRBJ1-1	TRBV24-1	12	TGTGCCACCAGTGACCGGGACACTGAAGCTTTCTTT	CATSDRDTEAFF
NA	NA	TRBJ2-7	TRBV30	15	TGTGCCTGGAGCACCGCCACCGGACCTACCTACGAGCAGTACTTC	CAWSTATGPTYEQYF
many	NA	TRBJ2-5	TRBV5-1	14	TGCGCCAGCAGCTTGGGTAGCGGCGAAGAGACCCAGTACTTC	CASSLGSGEETQYF
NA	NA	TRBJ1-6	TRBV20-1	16	TGCAGTGCTAGAGATTGGCAGGGGAACTATAATTCACCCCTCCACTTT	CSARDWQGNYNSPLHF
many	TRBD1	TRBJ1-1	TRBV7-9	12	TGTGCCAGCAGGGACAGGGACTCTGAAGCTTTCTTT	CASRDRDSEAFF
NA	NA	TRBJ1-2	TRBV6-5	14	TGTGCCAGCAGTTTACGGGAGGGGACCTATGGCTACACCTTC	CASSLREGTYGYTF
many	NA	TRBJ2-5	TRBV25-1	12	TGTGCCAGCACCGACAGGTGGGAGACCCAGTACTTC	CASTDRWETQYF
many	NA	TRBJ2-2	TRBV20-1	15	TGCAGTGCTAGGATACAGGGCAGGTGGACCGGGGAGCTGTTTTTT	CSARIQGRWTGELFF
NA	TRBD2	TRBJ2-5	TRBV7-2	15	TGTGCCAGCAGCGTCCGGGGCGGGGGAGGGGAGACCCAGTACTTC	CASSVRGGGGETQYF
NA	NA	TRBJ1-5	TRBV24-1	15	TGTGCCACCAGCAGTCCGACAGGCCGAAATCAGCCCCAGCATTTT	CATSSPTGRNQPQHF
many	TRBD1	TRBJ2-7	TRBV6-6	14	TGTGCCAGCAGCGGGGACAGGGAAGTCTACGAGCAGTACTTC	CASSGDREVYEQYF
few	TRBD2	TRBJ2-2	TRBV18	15	TGTGCCAGCTCGCCGGGACTAGCGGGAGACGGGGAGCTGTTTTTT	CASSPGLAGDGELFF
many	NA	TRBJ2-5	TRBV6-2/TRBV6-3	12	TGTGCCAGCAGTCGGGTGGTAGAGACCCAGTACTTC	CASSRVVETQYF
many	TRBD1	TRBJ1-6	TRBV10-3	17	TGTGCCATCAGTGAGTCGAATATGGACAGGTTTAATTCACCCCTCCACTTT	CAISESNMDRFNSPLHF
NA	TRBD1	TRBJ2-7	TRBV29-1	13	TGCAGCGTTGGAGGGACAGAGCCCTACGAGCAGTACTTC	CSVGGTEPYEQYF
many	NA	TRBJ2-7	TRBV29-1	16	TGCAGCGCCCTAAGTGGGGGGGCAGGCCGAATTTACGAGCAGTACTTC	CSALSGGAGRIYEQYF
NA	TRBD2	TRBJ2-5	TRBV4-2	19	TGTGCCAGCAGCCAAGATCCCGGACCAGCGGGAGGGCAGCAAGAGACCCAGTACTTC	CASSQDPGPAGGQQETQYF
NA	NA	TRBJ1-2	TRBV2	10	TGTGCCAGCAGACGGCAGGGCTACACCTTC	CASRRQGYTF
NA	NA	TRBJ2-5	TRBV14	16	TGTGCCAGCAGCCACTCACAGGGTAGCGCCCAAGAGACCCAGTACTTC	CASSHSQGSAQETQYF
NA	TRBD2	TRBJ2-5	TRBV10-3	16	TGTGCCATCAGTGAGACTATACCGGGACTAGCGGAGACCCAGTACTTC	CAISETIPGLAETQYF
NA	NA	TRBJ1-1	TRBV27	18	TGTGCCAGCAGATCCCTGTCGGGAGCCTCGATTTTGAACACTGAAGCTTTCTTT	CASRSLSGASILNTEAFF
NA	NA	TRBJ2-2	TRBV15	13	TGTGCCACCAGCAGACGTACGACAGGGGAGCTGTTTTTT	CATSRRTTGELFF